Each of the 28 T cell receptor beta chains below was sequenced from the same sample in a study of technical replicates of blood from a handful of donors. Assay used: immunoSEQ multiplex PCR; TCRdb lists only in-frame clones, some missing. The sample contains tens of thousands of clones, more than 85% of which appear only once. Sequencing was carried out using PBMCs. Receptors were obtained from a human donor in good health. Some clones in this sample may be carry-over from other donors' samples.

This chain joins TRBV11-2 and TRBJ2-7; D is uncertain. The CDR3 extends over 12 amino acids. With 6 bases removed from V and 4 bases from J, the gap between germline ends came to 10 bases. Germline CDR1 SGHAT, CDR2 FQNNGV. CDR3 amino acids: CASSIYFYEQYF. In DNA, the CDR3 is TGTGCCAGCAGTATCTATTTTTACGAGCAGTACTTC.

The chain employs TRBV4-2 and TRBJ2-3, with 9 positions matching TRBD2. After removal of 0 bases from V and 2 bases from J, the junction contained 9 bases not matched to a gene. The V gene's germline CDR1 is LGHNA and CDR2 YNFKEQ. This CDR3 is built from 18 residues. CDR3 sequence (DNA): TGTGCCAGCAGCCAAGATCTTGGACTAGCGAGTTTCACAGATACGCAGTATTTT. As protein: CASSQDLGLASFTDTQYF.

The chain is built from TRBV7-9 and TRBJ2-5; D perhaps matches TRBD1 (5 bases). V was cut by 5 bases and J by 5 bases, with 15 bases left in between. The CDR3 sequence is 14 residues long. Germline assignment: CDR1 SEHNR and CDR2 FQNEAQ (reference sequence). CDR3 sequence reads: CASSNVGAAETQYF. Written as DNA, the CDR3 is TGTGCCAGCAGCAACGTAGGGGCGGCGGAGACCCAGTACTTC.

The chain is built from TRBV4-3 and TRBJ2-1, with TRBD2 as a possible D gene (5 bases). Trimming took 0 bases from V and 10 from J, leaving 19 bases between them. From germline, CDR1 is LGHNA and CDR2 YSLEER. This CDR3 has 16 residues. This CDR3 is CASSQDRSLGSGEQFF. CDR3 bases: TGCGCCAGCAGCCAAGATAGAAGCTTAGGCTCGGGGGAGCAGTTCTTC.

V is TRBV9 and J is TRBJ1-3, with D unclear. V was clipped by 0 bases and J by 2 bases, with 9 bases between them. Germline lookup yields CDR1 SGDLS and CDR2 YYNGEE. The CDR3 is made up of 15 amino acids. CDR3 loop: CASSVDGYAGNTIYF. The CDR3 nucleotides read TGTGCCAGCAGCGTAGACGGGTACGCTGGAAACACCATATATTTT. Complete variable domain (other parts from reference TRBV9 and TRBJ1-3): DSGVTQTPKHLITATGQRVTLRCSPRSGDLSVYWYQQSLDQGLQFLIQYYNGEERAKGNILERFSAQQFPDLHSELNLSSLELGDSALYFCASSVDGYAGNTIYFGEGSWLTVV.

The chain has TRBV4-3 and TRBJ2-7; 8 positions agree with TRBD1. The V segment lost 0 bases and the J segment 2 bases; nucleotides outside the gene matches: 9. Germline CDR1 is LGHNA and CDR2 is YSLEER. This CDR3 has 17 residues. In DNA form, the CDR3 reads TGCGCCAGCAGCCAAGATTGGGACAGGAACACAGCCTACGAGCAGTACTTC. Amino acid sequence: CASSQDWDRNTAYEQYF.

This clone was counted a single time. CDR3 bases: TGTGCCAGCAGCCCGGAACGGGATCAGCCCCAGCATTTT. Its translation is CASSPERDQPQHF. The rearrangement links TRBV2 to TRBJ1-5; D remains unclear. The CDR3 sequence is 13 residues long. Trimming pared 6 bases from V and 5 bases from J, leaving 11 bases between. CDR1 is SNHLY and CDR2 is FYNNEI in the germline V gene.

This chain links TRBV4-2 with TRBJ2-1, with D tentatively TRBD1 (5 bases). The CDR3 spans 16 residues. Germline V gives CDR1 LGHNA, CDR2 YNFKEQ. Trimming left V 0 bases short and J 5 bases short, with 14 bases between. CDR3 bases: TGTGCCAGCAGCCAAGATGGGGCTAGTCTTCACAATGAGCAGTTCTTC. It is translated as CASSQDGASLHNEQFF.

This chain joins TRBV7-2 and TRBJ1-2, with 10 positions matching TRBD1. The CDR3 spans 13 residues. Germline trimming cut 4 bases from V and 8 bases from J; bases unmatched to any gene: 4. Germline CDR1 reads SGHTA; CDR2 reads FQGNSA. Here the CDR3 DNA reads TGTGCCAGCAGCTCGCCGGGACAGGGGGGCTACACCTTC. It translates to CASSSPGQGGYTF.

The V gene is TRBV9, the J gene TRBJ2-7; D remains ambiguous. Germline V gene lookup returns CDR1 SGDLS and CDR2 YYNGEE. V shed 0 bases and J shed 0 bases, with 10 bases lying between them. This CDR3 spans 15 amino acids. The CDR3 nucleotides are TGTGCCAGCAGCGTAGAGGCGCGGAGCTCCTACGAGCAGTACTTC. Protein product: CASSVEARSSYEQYF.

The DNA for the CDR3 is TGTGCCAGCAGCTTGTTCGGGGTAATTCGGGGTTCACCCCTCCACTTT. Translation gives CASSLFGVIRGSPLHF. This chain links TRBV5-4 with TRBJ1-6; D is undetermined. This CDR3 has 16 amino acids. Trimming cost V 1 base and J 9 bases, with 17 bases left between them. Germline values: CDR1 SGHNT, CDR2 YYREEE (reference sequence). Using reference TRBV5-4 and TRBJ1-6 for the parts outside the CDR3, the full variable domain is ETGVTQSPTHLIKTRGQQVTLRCSSQSGHNTVSWYQQALGQGPQFIFQYYREEENGRGNFPPRFSGLQFPNYSSELNVNALELDDSALYLCASSLFGVIRGSPLHFGNGTRLTVT.

This chain joins TRBV5-4 and TRBJ2-7, with TRBD2 matching 7 bases. The CDR3 is made up of 15 amino acids. The germline V gene encodes CDR1 SGHNT and CDR2 YYREEE (reference sequence). The junction had 10 bases not matched to a gene; V was cut back by 4 bases and J by 3 bases. In DNA, the CDR3 is TGTGCCAGCAGCCAAGTTGGCACTAGCGTCTACGAGCAGTACTTC. Amino acids: CASSQVGTSVYEQYF.

This chain uses TRBV7-9 with TRBJ1-4; TRBD1 matches 8 bases. Germline trimming cut 3 bases from V and 5 bases from J; bases unmatched to any gene: 2. The CDR3 sequence is 14 residues long. Germline CDR1 is SEHNR and CDR2 is FQNEAQ (reference sequence). The CDR3 DNA is TGTGCCAGCAGCTTGGGACAGGTCAATGAAAAACTGTTTTTT. It is translated as CASSLGQVNEKLFF. The full variable domain, with the rest looked up from reference TRBV7-9 and TRBJ1-4, is DTGVSQNPRHKITKRGQNVTFRCDPISEHNRLYWYRQTLGQGPEFLTYFQNEAQLEKSRLLSDRFSAERPKGSFSTLEIQRTEQGDSAMYLCASSLGQVNEKLFFGSGTQLSVL.

The chain combines TRBV9 with TRBJ1-6; D may be TRBD1 (6 bases). The CDR3 covers 18 residues. Trimming took 0 bases from V and 0 from J, leaving 13 bases between them. CDR1 and CDR2 from the germline V gene are SGDLS and YYNGEE. DNA for the CDR3: TGTGCCAGCAGCGTAGGAGTAGGGGGTAGCTCCTATAATTCACCCCTCCACTTT. It specifies CASSVGVGGSSYNSPLHF.

The chain employs TRBV29-1 and TRBJ1-2; a weak D match, TRBD1 (5 bases). Germline values: CDR1 SQVTM, CDR2 ANQGSEA. The ends were cut back, 3 bases at V and 0 bases at J, with 8 bases in the middle. The CDR3 is 13 amino acids. The CDR3 here is CSVDRATNYGYTF. DNA of the CDR3: TGCAGCGTTGACAGGGCCACTAACTATGGCTACACCTTC.

This sequence joins TRBV4-3 and TRBJ2-3; TRBD2 might be the D (5 bases). CDR3 size: 15 residues. V lost 0 bases and J 5 bases, leaving 12 bases between the germline ends. Germline loops: CDR1 LGHNA, CDR2 YSLEER. The CDR3 protein is CASSQENAGGDTQYF. DNA for the CDR3: TGCGCCAGCAGCCAAGAAAATGCGGGCGGAGATACGCAGTATTTT.

In this sample, this clone turned up a few times. One end of the junction is discordant with germline, which a read error may explain. The chain combines TRBV2 with TRBJ2-1; no clear D. Germline V gene data show CDR1 as SNHLY and CDR2 as FYNNEI. There are 12 residues in the CDR3. CDR3 sequence: CASSGTYNEQFF. The DNA for the CDR3 is TGTGCCAGTAGTGGTACCTACAATGAGCAGTTCTTC.

This chain joins TRBV19 and TRBJ2-7; D may be TRBD1 (5 bases). The germline gives CDR1 LNHDA, CDR2 SQIVND (reference sequence). The CDR3 runs to 14 residues. V lost 4 bases, J lost 6 bases, and 16 bases lay in between. CDR3 in DNA: TGTGCCAGTAGTAATTTCCAGGGATTGTGCGAGCAGTACTTC. Protein sequence: CASSNFQGLCEQYF. The entire variable domain, with the rest obtained from reference TRBV19 and TRBJ2-7, is as follows: DGGITQSPKYLFRKEGQNVTLSCEQNLNHDAMYWYRQDPGQGLRLIYYSQIVNDFQKGDIAEGYSVSREKKESFPLTVTSAQKNPTAFYLCASSNFQGLCEQYFGPGTRLTVT.

CDR3 amino acids: CASSPRYGETQYF. CDR3 coding DNA: TGTGCCAGCAGCCCGAGGTACGGGGAGACCCAGTACTTC. The V and J genes are TRBV21-1 and TRBJ2-5; TRBD2, the D gene given by the table, was not confirmed from the DNA. TRBV21-1 is assigned pseudogene status. This CDR3 is built from 13 residues.

The rearrangement uses TRBV27 and TRBJ2-2, with D maybe TRBD1 (6 bases). The germline V gene has CDR1 MNHEY and CDR2 SMNVEV (reference sequence). Trimming shortened V by 3 bases and J by 3 bases, and 11 bases separated the two germline ends. The CDR3 contains 15 residues. Written as DNA, the CDR3 is TGTGCCAGCAGTTTGCGTGGGGGCTACACCGGGGAGCTGTTTTTT. Its translation: CASSLRGGYTGELFF.

The V and J genes are TRBV7-9 and TRBJ2-5; 8 bases align to TRBD2. Germline V CDR1 and CDR2: SEHNR, FQNEAQ (reference sequence). Trimming removed 3 bases from V and 2 bases from J; junction bases left unmatched: 8. The CDR3 loop spans 16 amino acids. CDR3 DNA sequence: TGTGCCAGCAGCTTTGCCCATACTAGCGGACAAGAGACCCAGTACTTC. Translating gives CASSFAHTSGQETQYF.

This clone was seen only once. This chain links TRBV27 with TRBJ2-7, with 8 bases identical to TRBD1. V was clipped by 8 bases and J by 8 bases; unmatched bases: 14. This CDR3 has 14 amino acids. Per germline, CDR1 MNHEY and CDR2 SMNVEV (reference sequence). CDR3 residues: CASGIAGRGLKQYF. CDR3 DNA sequence: TGTGCCAGCGGAATTGCGGGCAGGGGGCTAAAGCAGTACTTC.

The gene calls are TRBV2 and TRBJ2-7; TRBD1 agrees at 8 bases. After removal of 6 bases from V and 6 bases from J, the junction contained 7 bases not matched to a gene. Germline V gives CDR1 SNHLY, CDR2 FYNNEI. The CDR3 totals 13 residues. CDR3 protein: CASRRQGNLEQYF. The CDR3 DNA sequence: TGTGCCAGCAGACGACAGGGGAACCTCGAGCAGTACTTC.

The CDR3 nucleotides read TGTGCCAGCACCTCGGACAGGGGGTTGGGAAAGACCCAGTACTTC. Protein sequence: CASTSDRGLGKTQYF. This chain connects TRBV2 to TRBJ2-5, with 10 positions matching TRBD1. Trimming took 7 bases from V and 6 from J; bases not matched to a gene: 11. The CDR3 contains 15 residues. CDR1 and CDR2 (germline): SNHLY, FYNNEI. Full variable domain (missing parts from reference TRBV2 and TRBJ2-5): EPEVTQTPSHQVTQMGQEVILRCVPISNHLYFYWYRQILGQKVEFLVSFYNNEISEKSEIFDDQFSVERPDGSNFTLKIRSTKLEDSAMYFCASTSDRGLGKTQYFGPGTRLLVL.

The chain joins TRBV7-8 to TRBJ1-5; TRBD1 might be the D (6 bases). Germline CDR1 SGHVS, CDR2 FQNEAQ. V lost 5 bases and J 5 bases, leaving 10 bases between the germline ends. CDR3 length equals 13 residues. The CDR3 spells CASSPQGHQPQHF. DNA of the CDR3: TGTGCCAGCAGCCCACAGGGACATCAGCCCCAGCATTTT.

The chain has TRBV7-9 and TRBJ1-2; the D is unclear. CDR3 size: 13 residues. Trimming took off 2 bases at V and 4 bases at J, with 8 bases between the two ends. The germline V gene has CDR1 SEHNR and CDR2 FQNEAQ (reference sequence). CDR3 sequence: CASSLSNLYGYTF. CDR3 DNA sequence: TGTGCCAGCAGCTTATCTAACCTCTATGGCTACACCTTC.

This chain uses TRBV9 with TRBJ2-2, with 8 bases aligning to TRBD2. This CDR3 region has 14 residues. J gave up 6 bases and V 7 bases, and 8 bases lay outside the gene matches. Germline V gene data show CDR1 as SGDLS and CDR2 as YYNGEE. The CDR3: CASRREGESGELFF. For the CDR3, the DNA is TGTGCCAGCCGCCGGGAGGGAGAGTCCGGGGAGCTGTTTTTT.

The V and J genes are TRBV7-2 and TRBJ1-2; no reliable D call. V was trimmed by 1 base and J by 4 bases, leaving 4 bases between them. The CDR3 is 12 amino acids. CDR1 is SGHTA, CDR2 FQGNSA, per germline. The CDR3 is CASSLGPYGYTF. CDR3 in DNA: TGTGCCAGCAGCTTAGGGCCCTATGGCTACACCTTC.